These 11 T cell receptor beta chains were sequenced from one sample in a study of siplizumab effects on memory and regulatory T cells. Sequenced by immunoSEQ multiplex PCR; TCRdb stores in-frame clones only, minus some. The data contain 45,000 to 60,000 clones, about 90% of them singletons. The sequenced material came from naive CD8+ T cells sorted from blood. The receptor set was obtained from a human donor in good health.

This rearrangement joins TRBV11-2 to TRBJ2-5, with TRBD2 identical over 8 bases. The CDR3 is 17 residues long. Germline CDR1 is SGHAT and CDR2 is FQNNGV. After removal of 6 bases from V and 4 bases from J, the junction contained 16 bases not matched to a gene. CDR3 sequence: CASSPEPGLDITETQYF. The CDR3 DNA follows: TGTGCCAGCAGTCCTGAGCCGGGACTAGATATTACAGAGACCCAGTACTTC.

This chain connects TRBV15 to TRBJ1-3; D uncertain. V was pared by 0 bases and J by 2 bases, with 5 bases between. The germline gives CDR1 LNHNV, CDR2 YYDKDF (reference sequence). CDR3 length: 14 amino acids. CDR3 DNA sequence: TGTGCCACCAGCAGAGATTTCGCTGGAAACACCATATATTTT. Its translation is CATSRDFAGNTIYF.

The V gene is TRBV5-8, the J gene TRBJ2-1; no clear D gene. Germline loops: CDR1 SGHTS, CDR2 YDEGEE. Between the trimmed V and J ends, which lost 6 bases and 0 bases, there was a span of 13 bases. The CDR3 runs to 15 residues. CDR3 sequence: CASTTIWSSYNEQFF. The CDR3 DNA sequence: TGTGCCAGCACCACTATATGGAGCTCCTACAATGAGCAGTTCTTC.

The rearrangement links TRBV4-1 to TRBJ2-7, with 10 bases fitting TRBD1. Germline CDR1 reads MGHRA; CDR2 reads YSYEKL. The CDR3 contains 15 residues. V lost 2 bases to trimming and J lost 5 bases; unmatched junction nucleotides: 6. The CDR3 region is CASSQRGQGYDEQYF. The DNA of the CDR3 is TGCGCCAGCAGCCAAAGGGGACAGGGGTACGACGAGCAGTACTTC.

As regards this clone: Different DNA sequences within this sample yield the same CDR3. V and J are TRBV2 and TRBJ2-7, with TRBD1 identical over 7 bases. The CDR3 runs to 20 residues. After removal of 7 bases from V and 0 bases from J, the junction contained 24 bases not matched to a gene. Germline loops: CDR1 SNHLY, CDR2 FYNNEI. The CDR3 loop reads CASNPRWTGHGAVLSYEQYF. The CDR3, as DNA: TGTGCCAGCAACCCACGATGGACAGGACACGGTGCGGTCCTCTCCTACGAGCAGTACTTC. Based on the CDR3 plus reference TRBV2 and TRBJ2-7, the full variable domain is EPEVTQTPSHQVTQMGQEVILRCVPISNHLYFYWYRQILGQKVEFLVSFYNNEISEKSEIFDDQFSVERPDGSNFTLKIRSTKLEDSAMYFCASNPRWTGHGAVLSYEQYFGPGTRLTVT.

The chain links TRBV4-2 to TRBJ2-7; 7 nucleotides align to TRBD2. This CDR3 region has 16 residues. Germline values: CDR1 LGHNA, CDR2 YNFKEQ. Trimming took 0 bases from V and 0 from J; bases not matched to a gene: 5. The CDR3 sequence: CASSQELLADSYEQYF. The CDR3 DNA is TGTGCCAGCAGCCAAGAGCTTCTAGCGGACTCCTACGAGCAGTACTTC.

This rearrangement joins TRBV6-5 to TRBJ1-1; tentatively, D is TRBD1 (5 bases). The V and J ends lost 2 bases and 1 base respectively, with 11 bases between them. In germline, CDR1 is MNHEY, CDR2 SVGAGI. The length of the CDR3 is 15 residues. The CDR3 sequence is CASSYGTAGNTEAFF. In nucleotides, the CDR3 is TGTGCCAGCAGTTACGGGACGGCAGGGAACACTGAAGCTTTCTTT.

V usage is TRBV27 and J usage is TRBJ1-5; D call uncertain. Germline lookup yields CDR1 MNHEY and CDR2 SMNVEV (reference sequence). The V gene lost 5 bases and the J gene lost 12 bases, with 20 bases spanning the gap. This CDR3 has 14 residues. CDR3 sequence reads: CASSQGGPGPIQHF. The DNA of the CDR3 is TGTGCCAGCAGTCAAGGAGGACCCGGGCCTATCCAGCATTTT.

The V gene is TRBV7-9, the J gene TRBJ2-7; 7 positions agree with TRBD1. Germline assignment: CDR1 SEHNR and CDR2 FQNEAQ (reference sequence). J was trimmed by 2 bases and V by 5 bases; bases with no gene match: 6. The CDR3 covers 14 residues. The CDR3: CASSKRTGTYEQYF. In DNA form, the CDR3 reads TGTGCCAGCAGCAAACGGACAGGAACCTACGAGCAGTACTTC.

The chain links TRBV2 to TRBJ1-1; 8 bases are a match to TRBD1. The CDR3 has 13 residues. V shed 7 bases, J shed 1 base, and the junction held 2 bases outside the gene matches. Germline assignment: CDR1 SNHLY and CDR2 FYNNEI. The CDR3 loop reads CASTGQGNTEAFF. CDR3 bases: TGTGCCAGCACTGGACAGGGGAACACTGAAGCTTTCTTT.

The chain combines TRBV4-1 with TRBJ2-1; 12 nucleotides match TRBD2. The CDR3 is 19 amino acids. Looked up from germline, CDR1 is MGHRA and CDR2 is YSYEKL. The V gene end was trimmed by 4 bases and the J gene end by 8 bases; junction bases not matched to a gene: 18. CDR3 DNA sequence: TGCGCCAGCAGCCCCGGCGGACTAGCGGGGTCCCCAACATTCTATGAGCAGTTCTTC. The encoded protein is CASSPGGLAGSPTFYEQFF.